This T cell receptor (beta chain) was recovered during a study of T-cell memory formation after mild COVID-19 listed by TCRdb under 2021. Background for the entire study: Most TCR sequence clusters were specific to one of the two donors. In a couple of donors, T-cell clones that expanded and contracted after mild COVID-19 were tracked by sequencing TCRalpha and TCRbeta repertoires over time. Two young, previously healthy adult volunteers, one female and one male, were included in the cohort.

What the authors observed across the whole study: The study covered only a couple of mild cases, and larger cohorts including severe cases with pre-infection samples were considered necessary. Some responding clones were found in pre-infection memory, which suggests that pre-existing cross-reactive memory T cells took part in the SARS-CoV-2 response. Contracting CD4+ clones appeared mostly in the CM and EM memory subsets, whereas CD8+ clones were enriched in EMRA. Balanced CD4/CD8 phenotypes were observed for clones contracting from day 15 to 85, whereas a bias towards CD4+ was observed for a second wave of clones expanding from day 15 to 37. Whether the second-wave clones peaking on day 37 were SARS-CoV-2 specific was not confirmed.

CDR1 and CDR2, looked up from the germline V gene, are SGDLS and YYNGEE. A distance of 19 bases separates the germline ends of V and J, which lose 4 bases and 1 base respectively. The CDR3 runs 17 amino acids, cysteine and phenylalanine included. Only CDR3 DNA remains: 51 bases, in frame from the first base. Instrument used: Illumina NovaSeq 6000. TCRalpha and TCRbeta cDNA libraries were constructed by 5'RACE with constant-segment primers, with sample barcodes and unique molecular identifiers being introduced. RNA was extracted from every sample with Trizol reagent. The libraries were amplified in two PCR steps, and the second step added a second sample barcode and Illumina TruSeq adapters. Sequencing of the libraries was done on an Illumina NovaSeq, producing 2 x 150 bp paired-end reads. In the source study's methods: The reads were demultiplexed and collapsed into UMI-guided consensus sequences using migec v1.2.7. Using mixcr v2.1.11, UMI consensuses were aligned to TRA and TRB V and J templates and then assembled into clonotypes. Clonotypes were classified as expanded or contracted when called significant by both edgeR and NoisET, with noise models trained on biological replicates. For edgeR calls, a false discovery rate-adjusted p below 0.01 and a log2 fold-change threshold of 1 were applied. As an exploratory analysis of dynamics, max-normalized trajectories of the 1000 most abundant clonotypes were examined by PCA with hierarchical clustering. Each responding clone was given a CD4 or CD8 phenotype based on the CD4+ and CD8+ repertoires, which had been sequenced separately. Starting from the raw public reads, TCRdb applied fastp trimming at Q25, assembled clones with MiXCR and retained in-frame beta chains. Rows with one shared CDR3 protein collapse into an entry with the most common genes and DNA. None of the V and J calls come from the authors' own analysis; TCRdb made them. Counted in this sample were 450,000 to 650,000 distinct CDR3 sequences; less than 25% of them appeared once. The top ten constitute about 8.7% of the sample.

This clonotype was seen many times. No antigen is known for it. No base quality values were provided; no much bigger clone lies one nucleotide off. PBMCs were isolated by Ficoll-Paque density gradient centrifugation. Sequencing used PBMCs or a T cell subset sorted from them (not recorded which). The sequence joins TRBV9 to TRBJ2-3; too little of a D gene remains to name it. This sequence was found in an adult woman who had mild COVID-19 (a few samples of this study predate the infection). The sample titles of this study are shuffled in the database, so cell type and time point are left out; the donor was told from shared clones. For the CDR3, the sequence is CASSPTGRTAGTDTQYF. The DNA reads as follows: TGTGCCAGCAGCCCCACGGGTCGGACGGCCGGCACAGATACGCAGTATTTT.